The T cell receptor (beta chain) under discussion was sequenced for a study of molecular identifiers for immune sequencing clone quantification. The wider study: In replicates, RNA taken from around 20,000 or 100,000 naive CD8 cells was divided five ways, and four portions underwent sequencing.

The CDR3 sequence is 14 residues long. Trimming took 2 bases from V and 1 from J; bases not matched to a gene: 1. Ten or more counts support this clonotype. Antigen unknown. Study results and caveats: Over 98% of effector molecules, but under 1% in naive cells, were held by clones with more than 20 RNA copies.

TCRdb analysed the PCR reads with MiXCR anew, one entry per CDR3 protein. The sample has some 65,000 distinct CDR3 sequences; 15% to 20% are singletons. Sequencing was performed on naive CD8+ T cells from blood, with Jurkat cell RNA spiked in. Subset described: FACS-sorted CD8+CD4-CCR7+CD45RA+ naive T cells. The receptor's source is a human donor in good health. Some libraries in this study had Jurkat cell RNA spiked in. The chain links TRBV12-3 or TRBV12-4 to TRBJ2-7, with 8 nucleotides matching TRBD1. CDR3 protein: CASSLQGASYEQYF. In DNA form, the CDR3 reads TGTGCCAGCAGTTTACAGGGGGCTTCCTACGAGCAGTACTTC.